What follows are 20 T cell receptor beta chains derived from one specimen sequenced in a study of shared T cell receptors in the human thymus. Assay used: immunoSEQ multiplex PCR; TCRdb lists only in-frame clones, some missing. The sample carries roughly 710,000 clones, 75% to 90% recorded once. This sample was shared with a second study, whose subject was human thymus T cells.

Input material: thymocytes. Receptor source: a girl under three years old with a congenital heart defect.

As DNA, the CDR3 is TGCGCCAGCAGCCAAGATCCCCGTCCGCGGCACACTGAAGCTTTCTTT. It encodes CASSQDPRPRHTEAFF. V and J are TRBV4-3 and TRBJ1-1; no clear D. V shed 0 bases and J shed 3 bases, with 14 bases lying between them. Looked up from germline, CDR1 is LGHNA and CDR2 is YSLEER. The CDR3 sequence is 16 residues long.

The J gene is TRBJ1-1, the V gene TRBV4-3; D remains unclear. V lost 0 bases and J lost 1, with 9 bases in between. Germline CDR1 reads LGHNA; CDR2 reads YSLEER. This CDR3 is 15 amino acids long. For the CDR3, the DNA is TGCGCCAGCAGCCAAGATGGCACCCAGAACACTGAAGCTTTCTTT. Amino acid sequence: CASSQDGTQNTEAFF.

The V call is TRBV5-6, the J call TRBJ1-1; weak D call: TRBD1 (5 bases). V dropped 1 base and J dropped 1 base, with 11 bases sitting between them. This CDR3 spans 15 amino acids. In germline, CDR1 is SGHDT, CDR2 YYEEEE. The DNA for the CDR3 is TGTGCCAGCAGCTTGTGGTCCGGGGGGAACACTGAAGCTTTCTTT. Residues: CASSLWSGGNTEAFF.

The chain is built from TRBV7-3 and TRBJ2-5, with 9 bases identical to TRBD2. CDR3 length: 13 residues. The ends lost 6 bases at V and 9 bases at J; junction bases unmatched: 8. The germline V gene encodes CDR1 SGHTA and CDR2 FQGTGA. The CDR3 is CASSSLAGGPQYF. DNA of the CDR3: TGTGCCAGCAGTTCACTGGCGGGGGGGCCCCAGTACTTC. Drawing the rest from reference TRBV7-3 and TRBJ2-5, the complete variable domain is GAGVSQTPSNKVTEKGKYVELRCDPISGHTALYWYRQSLGQGPEFLIYFQGTGAADDSGLPNDRFFAVRPEGSVSTLKIQRTERGDSAVYLCASSSLAGGPQYFGPGTRLLVL.

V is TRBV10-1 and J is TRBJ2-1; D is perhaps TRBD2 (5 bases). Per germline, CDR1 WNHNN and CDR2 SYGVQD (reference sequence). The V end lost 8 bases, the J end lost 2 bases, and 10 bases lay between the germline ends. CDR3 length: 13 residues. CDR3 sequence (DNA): TGCGCCAGCTCTAGCTCTCCCTACAATGAGCAGTTCTTC. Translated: CASSSSPYNEQFF.

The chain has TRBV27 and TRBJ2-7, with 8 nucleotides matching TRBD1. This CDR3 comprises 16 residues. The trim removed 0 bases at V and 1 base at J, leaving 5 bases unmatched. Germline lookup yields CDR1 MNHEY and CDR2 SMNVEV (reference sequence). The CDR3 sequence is CASSLSGGQGSYEQYF. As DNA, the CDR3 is TGTGCCAGCAGTTTATCAGGTGGACAGGGATCCTACGAGCAGTACTTC.

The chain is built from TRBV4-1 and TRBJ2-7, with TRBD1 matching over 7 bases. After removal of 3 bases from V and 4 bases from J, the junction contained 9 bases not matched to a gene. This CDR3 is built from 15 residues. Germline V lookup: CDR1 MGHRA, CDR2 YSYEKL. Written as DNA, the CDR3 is TGCGCCAGCAGCCAGGCCGGGACAGCGACATACGAGCAGTACTTC. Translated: CASSQAGTATYEQYF.

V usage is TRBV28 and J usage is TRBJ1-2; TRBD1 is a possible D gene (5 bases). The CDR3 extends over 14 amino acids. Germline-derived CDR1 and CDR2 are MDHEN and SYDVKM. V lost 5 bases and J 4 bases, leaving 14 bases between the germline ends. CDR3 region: CASSPGTGSYGYTF. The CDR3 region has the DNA TGTGCCAGCAGTCCGGGGACCGGGAGCTATGGCTACACCTTC.

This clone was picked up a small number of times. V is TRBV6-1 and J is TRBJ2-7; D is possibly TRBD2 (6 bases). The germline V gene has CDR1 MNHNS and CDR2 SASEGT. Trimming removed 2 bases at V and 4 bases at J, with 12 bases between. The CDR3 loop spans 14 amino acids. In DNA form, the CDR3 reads TGTGCCAGCAGTGAACGGGACTCCAGATACGAGCAGTACTTC. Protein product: CASSERDSRYEQYF.

The CDR3 loop reads CASSPVRVSTDTQYF. The CDR3 DNA reads as TGTGCCAGCTCACCAGTCCGGGTGAGCACAGATACGCAGTATTTT. V is TRBV18 and J is TRBJ2-3; no clear D gene. The germline V gene encodes CDR1 KGHSH and CDR2 LQKENI. CDR3 length: 15 amino acids. V lost 2 bases, J lost 0 bases, and 9 bases lay in between.

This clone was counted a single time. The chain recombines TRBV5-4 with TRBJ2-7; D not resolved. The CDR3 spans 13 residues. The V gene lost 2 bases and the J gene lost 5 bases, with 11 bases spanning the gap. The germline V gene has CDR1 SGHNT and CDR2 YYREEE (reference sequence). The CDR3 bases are TGTGCCAGCAGCTTTGTAGCCACCAACGAGCAGTACTTC. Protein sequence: CASSFVATNEQYF.

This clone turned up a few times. The chain's CDR3 is CASRAAFYGYTF. In DNA, the CDR3 is TGTGCCAGCAGAGCGGCTTTCTATGGCTACACCTTC. This chain connects TRBV27 to TRBJ1-2; D is unclear. Trimming pared 6 bases from V and 4 bases from J, leaving 9 bases between. The CDR3 contains 12 residues. Germline values: CDR1 MNHEY, CDR2 SMNVEV (reference sequence).

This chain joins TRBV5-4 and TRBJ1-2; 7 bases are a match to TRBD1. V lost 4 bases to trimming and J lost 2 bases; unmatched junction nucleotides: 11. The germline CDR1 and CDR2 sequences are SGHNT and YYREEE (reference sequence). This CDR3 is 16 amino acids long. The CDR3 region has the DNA TGTGCCAGCAGCCAGCTTTGGGACAGACTCAACTATGGCTACACCTTC. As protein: CASSQLWDRLNYGYTF.

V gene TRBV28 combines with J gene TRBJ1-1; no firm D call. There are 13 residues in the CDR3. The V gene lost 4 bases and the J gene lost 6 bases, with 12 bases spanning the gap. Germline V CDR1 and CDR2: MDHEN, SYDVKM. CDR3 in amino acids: CASSWDRGPEAFF. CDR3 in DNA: TGTGCCAGCAGTTGGGATCGAGGGCCTGAAGCTTTCTTT.

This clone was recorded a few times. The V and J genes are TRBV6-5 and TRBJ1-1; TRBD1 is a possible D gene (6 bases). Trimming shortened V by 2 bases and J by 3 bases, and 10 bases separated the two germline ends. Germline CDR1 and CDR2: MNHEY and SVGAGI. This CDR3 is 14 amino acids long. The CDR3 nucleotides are TGTGCCAGCAGTTACGGCAGGGGCGACACTGAAGCTTTCTTT. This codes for CASSYGRGDTEAFF.

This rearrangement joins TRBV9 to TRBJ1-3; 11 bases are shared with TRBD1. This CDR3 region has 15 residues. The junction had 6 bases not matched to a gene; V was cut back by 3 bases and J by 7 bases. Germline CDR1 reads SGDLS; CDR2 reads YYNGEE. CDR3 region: CASSARRDRGNTIYF. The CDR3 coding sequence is TGTGCCAGCAGCGCCCGTCGGGACAGGGGGAACACCATATATTTT.

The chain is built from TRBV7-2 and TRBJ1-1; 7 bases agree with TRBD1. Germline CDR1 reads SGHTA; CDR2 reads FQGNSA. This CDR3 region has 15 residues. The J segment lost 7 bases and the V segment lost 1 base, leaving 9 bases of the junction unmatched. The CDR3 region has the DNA TGTGCCAGCAGCTTAGAGCCGACAGGGTACCTTGAAGCTTTCTTT. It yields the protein CASSLEPTGYLEAFF.

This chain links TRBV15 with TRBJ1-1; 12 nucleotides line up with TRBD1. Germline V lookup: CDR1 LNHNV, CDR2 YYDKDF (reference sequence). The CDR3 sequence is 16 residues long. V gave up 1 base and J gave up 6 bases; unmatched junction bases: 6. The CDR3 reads CATSRATGQGAPEAFF. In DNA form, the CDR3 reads TGTGCCACCAGCAGAGCGACGGGACAGGGGGCGCCTGAAGCTTTCTTT.

CDR3 sequence reads: CASSQIDPGQGADSYEQYF. CDR3 sequence (DNA): TGTGCCAGCAGCCAAATAGACCCGGGACAGGGGGCCGACTCCTACGAGCAGTACTTC. V usage is TRBV21-1 and J usage is TRBJ2-7; TRBD1 is taken as the D call from the table, unchecked against the DNA. TRBV21-1 is assigned pseudogene status. The CDR3 sequence is 19 residues long.

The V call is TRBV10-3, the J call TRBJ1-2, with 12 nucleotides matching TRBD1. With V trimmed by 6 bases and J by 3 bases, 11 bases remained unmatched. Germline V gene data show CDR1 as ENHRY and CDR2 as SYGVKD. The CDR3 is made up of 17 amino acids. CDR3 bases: TGTGCCATCAGGACTATCGGGACAGGGGGCTCTCACTATGGCTACACCTTC. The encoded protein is CAIRTIGTGGSHYGYTF.